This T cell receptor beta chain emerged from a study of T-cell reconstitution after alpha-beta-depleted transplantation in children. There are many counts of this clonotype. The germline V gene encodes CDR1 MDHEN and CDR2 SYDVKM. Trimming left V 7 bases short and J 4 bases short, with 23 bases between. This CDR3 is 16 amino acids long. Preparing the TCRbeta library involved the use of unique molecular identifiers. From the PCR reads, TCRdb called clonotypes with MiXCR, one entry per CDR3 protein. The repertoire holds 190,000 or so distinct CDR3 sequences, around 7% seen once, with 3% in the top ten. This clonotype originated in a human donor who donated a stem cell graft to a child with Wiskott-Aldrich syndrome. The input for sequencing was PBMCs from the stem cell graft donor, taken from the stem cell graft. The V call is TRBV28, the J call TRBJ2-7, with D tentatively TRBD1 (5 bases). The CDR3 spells CASTSWNWAGIYEQYF. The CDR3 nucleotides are TGTGCCAGCACCTCTTGGAACTGGGCAGGGATATACGAGCAGTACTTC. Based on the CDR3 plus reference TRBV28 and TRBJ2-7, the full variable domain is DVKVTQSSRYLVKRTGEKVFLECVQDMDHENMFWYRQDPGLGLRLIYFSYDVKMKEKGDIPEGYSVSREKKERFSLILESASTNQTSMYLCASTSWNWAGIYEQYFGPGTRLTVT.